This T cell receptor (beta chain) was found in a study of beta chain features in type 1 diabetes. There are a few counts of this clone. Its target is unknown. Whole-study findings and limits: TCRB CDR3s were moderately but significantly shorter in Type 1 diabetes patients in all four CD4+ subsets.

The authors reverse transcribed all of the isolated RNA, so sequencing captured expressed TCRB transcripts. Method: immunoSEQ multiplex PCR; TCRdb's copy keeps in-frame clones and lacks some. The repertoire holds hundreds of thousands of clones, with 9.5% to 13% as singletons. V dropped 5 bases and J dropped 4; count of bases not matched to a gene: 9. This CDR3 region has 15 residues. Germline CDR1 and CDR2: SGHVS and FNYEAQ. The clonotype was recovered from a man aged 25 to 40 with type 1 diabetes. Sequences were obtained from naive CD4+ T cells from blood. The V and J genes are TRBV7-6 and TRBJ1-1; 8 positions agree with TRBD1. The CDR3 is CASSQRTGRGTEAFF. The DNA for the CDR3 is TGTGCCAGCAGCCAGAGGACAGGGAGGGGCACTGAAGCTTTCTTT.